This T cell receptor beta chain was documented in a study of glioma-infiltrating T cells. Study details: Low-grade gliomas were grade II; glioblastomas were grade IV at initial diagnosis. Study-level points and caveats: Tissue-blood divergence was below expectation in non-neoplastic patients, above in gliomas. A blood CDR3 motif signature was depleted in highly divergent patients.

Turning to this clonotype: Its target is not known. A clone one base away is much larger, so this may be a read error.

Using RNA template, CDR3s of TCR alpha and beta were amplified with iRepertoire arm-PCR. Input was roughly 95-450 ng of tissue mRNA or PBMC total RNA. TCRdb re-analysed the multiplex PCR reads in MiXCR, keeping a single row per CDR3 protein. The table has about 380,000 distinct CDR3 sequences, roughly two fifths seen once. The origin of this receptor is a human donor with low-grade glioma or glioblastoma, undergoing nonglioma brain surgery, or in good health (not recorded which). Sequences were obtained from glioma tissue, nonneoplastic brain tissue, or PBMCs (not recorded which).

The CDR3 sequence is CTSSRDGTDTQYF. CDR3 nucleotide sequence: TGTACCAGCAGTCGGGACGGCACAGATACGCAGTATTTT. V gene TRBV12-3 or TRBV12-4 combines with J gene TRBJ2-3, with D possibly called TRBD1 or TRBD2 (5 bases each). The CDR3 runs 13 residues.